Listed here are 29 T cell receptor beta chains from one sample, sequenced in a study of cytomegalovirus exposure and HLA in healthy donors. The study ran its PCR with 60 Vbeta and 13 Jbeta primers. The assay was immunoSEQ multiplex PCR, and TCRdb's table has in-frame clones only and misses some. The repertoire holds 95,000 to 150,000 clones, with 80% as singletons. The sequencing input was PBMCs. The receptors originated from a middle-aged man in good health and CMV-seronegative.

This clone was observed a handful of times. The chain combines TRBV19 with TRBJ2-7; 12 bases match TRBD2. The CDR3 totals 15 residues. Trimming cost V 7 bases and J 0 bases; bases outside gene matches: 4. Germline CDR1 reads LNHDA; CDR2 reads SQIVND (reference sequence). CDR3 bases: TGTGCCAGTACCGGACTAGCGGGAACCTCCTACGAGCAGTACTTC. Protein: CASTGLAGTSYEQYF. The full variable domain, completed using reference TRBV19 and TRBJ2-7, is DGGITQSPKYLFRKEGQNVTLSCEQNLNHDAMYWYRQDPGQGLRLIYYSQIVNDFQKGDIAEGYSVSREKKESFPLTVTSAQKNPTAFYLCASTGLAGTSYEQYFGPGTRLTVT.

The chain uses TRBV7-9 and TRBJ1-5, with D perhaps matching TRBD1 (6 bases). The CDR3 has 14 amino acids. Germline V gene data show CDR1 as SEHNR and CDR2 as FQNEAQ (reference sequence). With 7 bases removed from V and 10 bases from J, the gap between germline ends came to 20 bases. CDR3 nucleotides: TGTGCCAGCACACCTTTGGAACAGGGCTACCCCCAGCATTTT. Translation gives CASTPLEQGYPQHF. Together with reference TRBV7-9 and TRBJ1-5, the CDR3 gives the full variable domain: DTGVSQNPRHKITKRGQNVTFRCDPISEHNRLYWYRQTLGQGPEFLTYFQNEAQLEKSRLLSDRFSAERPKGSFSTLEIQRTEQGDSAMYLCASTPLEQGYPQHFGDGTRLSIL.

This sequence joins TRBV4-3 and TRBJ1-1; TRBD1 aligns across 12 bases. Trimming cost V 1 base and J 4 bases; bases outside gene matches: 13. The germline gives CDR1 LGHNA, CDR2 YSLEER. The CDR3 totals 19 residues. CDR3: CASSQVPAGTGGDGTEAFF. CDR3 nucleotide sequence: TGCGCCAGCAGCCAAGTCCCGGCCGGGACAGGGGGCGATGGCACTGAAGCTTTCTTT.

CDR3 loop: CASSLATSAYNEQFF. In DNA form, the CDR3 reads TGCGCCAGCAGCTTGGCGACTAGCGCCTACAATGAGCAGTTCTTC. The chain employs TRBV5-1 and TRBJ2-1, with 8 bases matching TRBD2. V shed 0 bases, J shed 2 bases, and the junction held 1 base outside the gene matches. This CDR3 is built from 15 residues. Germline-derived CDR1 and CDR2 are SGHRS and YFSETQ.

The CDR3 loop reads CASSLVGLSGNTIYF. The CDR3, as DNA: TGTGCCAGCAGCTTAGTTGGCCTCTCTGGAAACACCATATATTTT. This chain joins TRBV11-2 and TRBJ1-3; no clear D. The CDR3 loop spans 15 amino acids. With 1 base removed from V and 0 bases from J, the gap between germline ends came to 7 bases. Per the germline V gene, CDR1 is SGHAT and CDR2 is FQNNGV.

The gene calls are TRBV7-3 and TRBJ2-5, with 8 bases identical to TRBD2. The length of the CDR3 is 14 residues. Per germline, CDR1 SGHTA and CDR2 FQGTGA. V shed 1 base and J 5 bases; nucleotides not matched to a gene: 3. This CDR3 is CASSLMGGGETQYF. In nucleotides, the CDR3 is TGTGCCAGCAGCTTAATGGGCGGGGGGGAGACCCAGTACTTC.

This rearrangement joins TRBV6-1 to TRBJ2-7; possibly TRBD1 for D (6 bases). This CDR3 is 12 amino acids long. V lost 5 bases to trimming and J lost 6 bases, with 11 bases between them. Per germline, CDR1 MNHNS and CDR2 SASEGT. CDR3 DNA: TGTGCCAGCAGTACGACAGGCCCCGAGCAGTACTTC. This sequence encodes CASSTTGPEQYF.

The genes are TRBV7-2 and TRBJ2-5; TRBD2 is a possible D gene (7 bases). The germline CDR1 and CDR2 sequences are SGHTA and FQGNSA. Trimming took off 7 bases at V and 4 bases at J, with 19 bases between the two ends. The CDR3 totals 15 residues. The CDR3 is CASNPTGGLGETQYF. As DNA, the CDR3 is TGTGCCAGCAACCCCACGGGGGGCCTCGGAGAGACCCAGTACTTC.

This clone was picked up a small number of times. In nucleotides, the CDR3 is TGTGCCAGTAGTGCGACGGCAGGCCGGGGTCAGCCCCAGCATTTT. This encodes CASSATAGRGQPQHF. The chain links TRBV19 to TRBJ1-5; D is unresolved. This CDR3 region has 15 residues. Germline assignment: CDR1 LNHDA and CDR2 SQIVND (reference sequence). V was trimmed by 5 bases and J by 6 bases, leaving 17 bases between them.

This chain uses TRBV4-2 with TRBJ2-5; 11 bases fit TRBD2. The CDR3 runs to 17 residues. With V trimmed by 3 bases and J by 1 base, 7 bases remained unmatched. Germline V CDR1 and CDR2: LGHNA, YNFKEQ. The CDR3 region is CASSQVGLAGGQETQYF. In DNA form, the CDR3 reads TGTGCCAGCAGCCAGGTGGGGCTAGCGGGGGGCCAAGAGACCCAGTACTTC.

V is TRBV27 and J is TRBJ2-7, with a possible D match to TRBD1 (6 bases). Trimming removed 6 bases from V and 7 bases from J, with 19 bases in between. The CDR3 contains 14 residues. Germline loops: CDR1 MNHEY, CDR2 SMNVEV (reference sequence). In DNA form, the CDR3 reads TGTGCCAGCAGCCCCTTCACAGGGTTCGGGGAGCAGTACTTC. This encodes CASSPFTGFGEQYF.

This chain uses TRBV7-3 with TRBJ2-1, with a possible D match to TRBD2 (5 bases). The germline V gene has CDR1 SGHTA and CDR2 FQGTGA. V lost 2 bases to trimming and J lost 7 bases, with 18 bases between them. This CDR3 is 16 amino acids long. The CDR3 loop is CASSLGPRRTGNEQFF. DNA for the CDR3: TGTGCCAGCAGCTTAGGGCCTCGTCGGACGGGGAATGAGCAGTTCTTC.

This chain connects TRBV5-4 to TRBJ2-5; 8 bases match TRBD1. V was clipped by 4 bases and J by 2 bases; unmatched bases: 4. Germline assignment: CDR1 SGHNT and CDR2 YYREEE (reference sequence). This CDR3 is built from 14 residues. The DNA for the CDR3 is TGTGCCAGCAGCGCGCGGACAGGGCAAGAGACCCAGTACTTC. Protein: CASSARTGQETQYF.

The chain employs TRBV7-9 and TRBJ2-7, with D unclear. The length of the CDR3 is 12 residues. Germline V lookup: CDR1 SEHNR, CDR2 FQNEAQ (reference sequence). The V end was cut by 6 bases, the J end by 3 bases, with 9 bases between. This CDR3 is CASSPDNYEQYF. CDR3 bases: TGTGCCAGCAGTCCCGACAACTACGAGCAGTACTTC.

This chain joins TRBV7-8 and TRBJ2-2, with 9 bases aligning to TRBD1. Germline lookup yields CDR1 SGHVS and CDR2 FQNEAQ. V gave up 2 bases and J gave up 3 bases; unmatched junction bases: 4. There are 16 residues in the CDR3. The CDR3 bases are TGTGCCAGCAGCTTACGACAGGGGGATGACACCGGGGAGCTGTTTTTT. Translation: CASSLRQGDDTGELFF.

The J gene is TRBJ2-7, the V gene TRBV28, with TRBD1 identical over 7 bases. The V gene end was trimmed by 4 bases and the J gene end by 12 bases; junction bases not matched to a gene: 9. The CDR3 extends over 12 amino acids. The V gene's germline CDR1 is MDHEN and CDR2 SYDVKM. The CDR3 coding sequence is TGTGCCAGCAGTTCCGGACAGGCCCGCTTGTACTTC. It yields the protein CASSSGQARLYF.

The V gene is TRBV7-2, the J gene TRBJ2-3, with a tentative D call TRBD1 (5 bases). This CDR3 has 14 amino acids. Deletions cut 1 base from V and 4 bases from J, with 9 bases between. CDR1 and CDR2 from the germline V gene are SGHTA and FQGNSA. The CDR3 nucleotides are TGTGCCAGCAGCTTAGAACAGGATTCAGATACGCAGTATTTT. Its protein is CASSLEQDSDTQYF.

The chain links TRBV9 to TRBJ2-1, with 10 bases fitting TRBD2. This CDR3 has 16 amino acids. The ends lost 2 bases at V and 7 bases at J; junction bases unmatched: 9. Per the germline V gene, CDR1 is SGDLS and CDR2 is YYNGEE. The CDR3 DNA reads as TGTGCCAGCAGCGTTGGAAGCGGGAGGGCCATGAATGAGCAGTTCTTC. It yields the protein CASSVGSGRAMNEQFF. Full variable domain (outside the CDR3, taken from reference TRBV9 and TRBJ2-1): DSGVTQTPKHLITATGQRVTLRCSPRSGDLSVYWYQQSLDQGLQFLIQYYNGEERAKGNILERFSAQQFPDLHSELNLSSLELGDSALYFCASSVGSGRAMNEQFFGPGTRLTVL.

This clone was observed a handful of times. The junction departs from the called germline gene at one end, perhaps through a read error. The rearrangement links TRBV6-5 to TRBJ1-2; D is uncertain. In germline, CDR1 is MNHEY, CDR2 SVGAGI. This CDR3 contains 14 residues. CDR3 sequence reads: CASSYSTTNYGYPF. The CDR3 coding sequence is TGTGCCAGCAGTTACTCGACCACCAACTATGGCTACCCCTTC.

The chain links TRBV19 to TRBJ2-1, with 9 nucleotides matching TRBD2. CDR3 size: 17 residues. The V segment lost 3 bases and the J segment 5 bases; nucleotides outside the gene matches: 11. Germline CDR1 LNHDA, CDR2 SQIVND (reference sequence). The CDR3 here is CASSISAGGSWDNEQFF. CDR3 DNA sequence: TGTGCCAGTAGTATTTCTGCGGGGGGGTCTTGGGACAATGAGCAGTTCTTC.

The chain is built from TRBV7-9 and TRBJ1-4, with D perhaps matching TRBD1 (5 bases). V dropped 5 bases and J dropped 7 bases, with 14 bases sitting between them. CDR1 and CDR2 from the germline V gene are SEHNR and FQNEAQ (reference sequence). The CDR3 is made up of 14 amino acids. CDR3 region: CASSRVGGFEKLFF. CDR3 nucleotides: TGTGCCAGCAGCAGGGTCGGGGGGTTTGAAAAACTGTTTTTT.

This clone has more than one count but fewer than ten. The chain carries TRBV7-2 and TRBJ2-3; D unclear. The ends were cut back, 1 base at V and 0 bases at J, with 5 bases in the middle. Germline V lookup: CDR1 SGHTA, CDR2 FQGNSA. This CDR3 has 14 amino acids. CDR3 sequence reads: CASSLVQSTDTQYF. DNA of the CDR3: TGTGCCAGCAGCTTAGTTCAGAGCACAGATACGCAGTATTTT.

The J gene is TRBJ2-1, the V gene TRBV18, with unresolved D. Trimming took off 3 bases at V and 7 bases at J, with 16 bases between the two ends. This CDR3 contains 15 residues. The germline CDR1 and CDR2 sequences are KGHSH and LQKENI. The CDR3 sequence is CASSPGSFSFNEQFF. CDR3 in DNA: TGTGCCAGCTCACCCGGGTCCTTCTCGTTTAATGAGCAGTTCTTC. Full variable domain (rest looked up from reference TRBV18 and TRBJ2-1): NAGVMQNPRHLVRRRGQEARLRCSPMKGHSHVYWYRQLPEEGLKFMVYLQKENIIDESGMPKERFSAEFPKEGPSILRIQQVVRGDSAAYFCASSPGSFSFNEQFFGPGTRLTVL.

This chain joins TRBV7-9 and TRBJ2-2, with D possibly TRBD1 on 5 matching bases. V shed 1 base and J shed 3 bases, with 9 bases lying between them. CDR1 is SEHNR, CDR2 FQNEAQ, per germline (reference sequence). The CDR3 totals 15 residues. CDR3 in DNA: TGTGCCAGCAGCTTAGGGGGCGCCGACACCGGGGAGCTGTTTTTT. This encodes CASSLGGADTGELFF.

This clone was counted once. The rearrangement joins TRBV11-2 to TRBJ2-5, with D maybe TRBD1 (6 bases). CDR3 length: 15 residues. V lost 5 bases and J lost 5, with 18 bases in between. Per germline, CDR1 SGHAT and CDR2 FQNNGV. For the CDR3, the DNA is TGTGCCAGCAGCCACCGACAGGCTACGGGGGAGACCCAGTACTTC. As protein: CASSHRQATGETQYF.

The chain couples TRBV9 to TRBJ1-4; D possibly corresponds to TRBD1 (6 bases). The CDR3 totals 13 residues. The V gene's germline CDR1 is SGDLS and CDR2 YYNGEE. V was shortened by 3 bases and J by 8 bases, with 11 bases between the two germline ends. DNA for the CDR3: TGTGCCAGCAGCGCGAGGGGGGGAGAAAAACTGTTTTTT. As protein: CASSARGGEKLFF.

The rearrangement uses TRBV4-2 and TRBJ2-3, with TRBD2 matching over 11 bases. The CDR3 sequence is 18 residues long. Germline trimming cut 4 bases from V and 0 bases from J; bases unmatched to any gene: 9. Germline V CDR1 and CDR2: LGHNA, YNFKEQ. CDR3 protein: CASSLRPRLAGSTDTQYF. CDR3 DNA sequence: TGTGCCAGCAGCCTTAGGCCGCGACTAGCGGGGAGCACAGATACGCAGTATTTT.

The V call is TRBV5-1, the J call TRBJ2-5, with a tentative D call TRBD1 (5 bases). CDR1 is SGHRS, CDR2 YFSETQ, per germline. Deletions cut 0 bases from V and 3 bases from J, with 9 bases between. CDR3 length: 14 residues. The DNA for the CDR3 is TGCGCCAGCAGCTTGGGACAGAGGAAAGAGACCCAGTACTTC. It is translated as CASSLGQRKETQYF.

The genes are TRBV5-8 and TRBJ2-7; no reliable D call. CDR3 size: 13 residues. Trimming took off 0 bases at V and 4 bases at J, with 8 bases between the two ends. In germline, CDR1 is SGHTS, CDR2 YDEGEE. The CDR3 sequence: CASSLDSLYEQYF. DNA of the CDR3: TGTGCCAGCAGCTTGGATTCCCTTTACGAGCAGTACTTC.